This TCR beta chain was captured by sequencing in a study of cytomegalovirus exposure and HLA in healthy donors. The PCR contained 60 Vbeta and 13 Jbeta primers. This table comes from immunoSEQ multiplex PCR, and its TCRdb copy is limited to in-frame clones, with some not included. Of around 120,000 clones detected, 80% appear once; the ten largest clones hold less than 3%. This clone has a single count. The length of the CDR3 is 17 residues. J gave up 2 bases and V 4 bases, and 13 bases lay outside the gene matches. CDR1 is MGHRA and CDR2 is YSYEKL in the germline V gene. The chain employs TRBV4-1 and TRBJ2-7, with 8 bases that match TRBD1. Material for sequencing was PBMCs. The sequence was obtained from a man younger than 40 in good health and CMV-seronegative. The CDR3 sequence is CASSPAERGTGAYEQYF. In nucleotides, the CDR3 is TGCGCCAGCAGCCCCGCGGAGAGGGGGACAGGCGCCTACGAGCAGTACTTC.